The clone carrying this T cell receptor beta chain is classed as medium-sized by frequency. This record comes from a study of CD8 T cells in cerebrospinal fluid in Alzheimer's disease. The germline gives CDR1 SGHTA, CDR2 FQGNSA. The CDR3 totals 14 residues. TCRdb re-called the 10x single-cell sequencing reads, yielding one record per CDR3 amino acid sequence without DNA. This table lists 1,500 to 2,000 distinct CDR3 sequences. Sequences were obtained from cerebrospinal fluid. This TCR was sampled from a human donor in good health. The chain uses TRBV7-2 and TRBJ2-1. CDR3 sequence reads: CASSLPGPHNEQFF.